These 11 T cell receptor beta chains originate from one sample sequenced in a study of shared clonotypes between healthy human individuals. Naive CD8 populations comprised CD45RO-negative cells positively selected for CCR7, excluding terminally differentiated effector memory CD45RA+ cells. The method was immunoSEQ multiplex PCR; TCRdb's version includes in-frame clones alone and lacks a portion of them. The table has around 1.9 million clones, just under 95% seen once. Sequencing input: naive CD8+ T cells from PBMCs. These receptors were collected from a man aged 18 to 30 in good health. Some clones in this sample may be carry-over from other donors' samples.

CDR3 nucleotide sequence: TGCGCCAGCAGCTGGGACGGTAACAATGAGCAGTTCTTC. Translation: CASSWDGNNEQFF. The V call is TRBV5-1, the J call TRBJ2-1, with D perhaps matching TRBD1 or TRBD2 (5 bases each). Between the trimmed V and J ends, which lost 3 bases and 5 bases, there was a span of 9 bases. CDR3 size: 13 residues. Per germline, CDR1 SGHRS and CDR2 YFSETQ.

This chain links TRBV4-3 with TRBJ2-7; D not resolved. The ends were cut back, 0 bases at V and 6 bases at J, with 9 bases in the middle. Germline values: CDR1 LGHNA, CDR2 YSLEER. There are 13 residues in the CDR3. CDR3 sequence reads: CASSQDRTSEQYF. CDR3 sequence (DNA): TGCGCCAGCAGCCAAGATAGGACGTCCGAGCAGTACTTC.

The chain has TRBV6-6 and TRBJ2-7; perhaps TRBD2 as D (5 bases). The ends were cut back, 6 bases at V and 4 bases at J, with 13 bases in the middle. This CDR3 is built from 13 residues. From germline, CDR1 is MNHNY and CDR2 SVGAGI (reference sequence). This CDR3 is CASSTGLSYEQYF. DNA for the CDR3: TGTGCCAGCAGCACGGGGTTGTCGTACGAGCAGTACTTC.

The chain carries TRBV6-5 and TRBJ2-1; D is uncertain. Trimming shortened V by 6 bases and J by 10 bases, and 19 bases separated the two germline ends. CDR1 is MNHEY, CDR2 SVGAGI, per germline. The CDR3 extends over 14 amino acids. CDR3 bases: TGTGCCAGCAGGCTGGATCACCGGTGGTCGGAGCAGTTCTTC. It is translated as CASRLDHRWSEQFF.

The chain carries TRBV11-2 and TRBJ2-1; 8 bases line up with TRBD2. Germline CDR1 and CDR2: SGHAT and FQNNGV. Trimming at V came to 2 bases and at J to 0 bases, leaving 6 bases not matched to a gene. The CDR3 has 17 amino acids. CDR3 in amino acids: CASSLMTSASSYNEQFF. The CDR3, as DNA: TGTGCCAGCAGCTTAATGACTAGCGCCAGCTCCTACAATGAGCAGTTCTTC.

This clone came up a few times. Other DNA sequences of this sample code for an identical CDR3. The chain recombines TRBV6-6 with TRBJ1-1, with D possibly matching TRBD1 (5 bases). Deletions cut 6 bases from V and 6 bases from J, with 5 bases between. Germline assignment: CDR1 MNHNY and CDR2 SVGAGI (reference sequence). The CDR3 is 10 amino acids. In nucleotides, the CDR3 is TGTGCCAGCAGGGGGGCTGAAGCTTTCTTT. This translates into CASRGAEAFF.

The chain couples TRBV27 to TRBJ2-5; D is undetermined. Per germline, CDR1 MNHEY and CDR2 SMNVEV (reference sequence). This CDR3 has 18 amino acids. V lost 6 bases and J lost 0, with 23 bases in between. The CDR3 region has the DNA TGTGCCAGCAGCCTCAGACTCGTTAACACTGGGCACCAAGAGACCCAGTACTTC. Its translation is CASSLRLVNTGHQETQYF.

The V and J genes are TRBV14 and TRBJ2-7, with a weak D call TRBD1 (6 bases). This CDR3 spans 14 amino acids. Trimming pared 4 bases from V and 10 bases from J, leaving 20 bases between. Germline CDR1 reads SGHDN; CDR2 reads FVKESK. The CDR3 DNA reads TGTGCCAGCAGCCCCCGAGGGACATCTCTGGGACAGTACTTC. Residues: CASSPRGTSLGQYF.

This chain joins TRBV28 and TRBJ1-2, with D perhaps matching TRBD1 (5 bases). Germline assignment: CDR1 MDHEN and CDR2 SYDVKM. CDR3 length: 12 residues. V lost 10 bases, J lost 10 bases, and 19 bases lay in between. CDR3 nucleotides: TGTGCCACCGAACGAAGGGGCCCAACCTACACCTTC. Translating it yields CATERRGPTYTF.

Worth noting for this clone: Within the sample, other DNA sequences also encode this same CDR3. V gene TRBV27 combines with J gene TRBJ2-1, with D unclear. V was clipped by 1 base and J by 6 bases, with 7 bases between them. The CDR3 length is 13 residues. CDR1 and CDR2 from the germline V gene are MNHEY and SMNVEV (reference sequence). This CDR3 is CASSLLGPNEQFF. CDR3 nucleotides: TGTGCCAGCAGTTTATTAGGGCCCAATGAGCAGTTCTTC.

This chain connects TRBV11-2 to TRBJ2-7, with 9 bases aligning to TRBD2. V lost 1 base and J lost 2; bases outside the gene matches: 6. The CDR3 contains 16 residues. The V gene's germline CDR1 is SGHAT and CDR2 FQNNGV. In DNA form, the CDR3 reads TGTGCCAGCAGCTTAGGTCTAGCGGGGCCTGCCTACGAGCAGTACTTC. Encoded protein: CASSLGLAGPAYEQYF.